The clone carrying this TCR beta chain has ten or more counts. The antigen is not known. The sample belongs to a study of Graves' ophthalmopathy and Graves' hyperthyroidism. Study findings and constraints: Ophthalmopathy progression prediction by the model yielded a sensitivity of approximately 68% and a specificity of around 72%. Sensitivity of about 90% and specificity of 70% to 84% were achieved when a 13-signature model separated ophthalmopathy from stable hyperthyroidism.

RNA served as the template for amplifying TCR beta CDR3 regions. A first-round RT-PCR used HTBI primers, followed by a second-round multiplex PCR. MiXCR, applied by TCRdb to the multiplex PCR reads, yields one record per CDR3 protein. The table lists 500,000 to 600,000 distinct CDR3 sequences, roughly 40% of them singletons. Certain patients, namely those with other autoimmune diseases, uncontrolled infections, pregnancy or lactation, were excluded. The CDR3 extends over 13 amino acids. Germline V CDR1 and CDR2: KGHDR, SFDVKD. Trimming took off 4 bases at V and 4 bases at J, with 9 bases between the two ends.

The chain links TRBV24-1 to TRBJ1-1; D is uncertain. The TCR was taken from an adult man with Graves' hyperthyroidism. The sample taken for sequencing was peripheral blood or thyroid tissue (not recorded which). CDR3 DNA: TGTGCCACCAGTGAAGAGTCGGGCACTGAAGCTTTCTTT. Encoded protein: CATSEESGTEAFF.